This is a list of T cell receptor beta chains from one sample in a study of beta chain features in type 1 diabetes. Repertoires were generated with immunoSEQ multiplex PCR, while TCRdb's copy carries only in-frame clones and drops some. The data show almost 350,000 clones, 8% seen once. The material sequenced was central memory CD4+ T cells from blood. The receptor set was obtained from a woman younger than 30 in good health. CDR3s include the opening cysteine and the closing phenylalanine or tryptophan. Each record gives: clone size, V gene, J gene, D gene, CDR3 protein, CDR3 DNA. D genes are given only for firm matches. Size is omitted from some rows. Given values are once, few, many or a class for expanded clones.

clone_size: few
v_call: TRBV7-2
j_call: TRBJ2-7
d_call: TRBD2
cdr3_aa: CASSLLVWTSGNYEQYF
cdr3_nt: TGTGCCAGCAGCTTACTCGTTTGGACTAGCGGGAACTACGAGCAGTACTTC

clone_size: -
v_call: TRBV5-8
j_call: TRBJ1-4
d_call: TRBD1
cdr3_aa: CASSLGDRDNEKLFF
cdr3_nt: TGTGCCAGCAGCTTGGGGGACAGGGATAATGAAAAACTGTTTTTT

clone_size: -
v_call: TRBV4-1
j_call: TRBJ2-1
d_call: TRBD1
cdr3_aa: CASSQGTGYGNEQFF
cdr3_nt: TGCGCCAGCAGCCAGGGGACAGGGTATGGCAATGAGCAGTTCTTC

clone_size: many
v_call: TRBV12-5
j_call: TRBJ2-2
d_call: -
cdr3_aa: CASGLMGTGELFF
cdr3_nt: TGTGCTAGTGGTTTAATGGGGACCGGGGAGCTGTTTTTT

clone_size: few
v_call: TRBV28
j_call: TRBJ2-1
d_call: TRBD1
cdr3_aa: CASSGQGFDEQFF
cdr3_nt: TGTGCCAGCAGCGGACAGGGATTTGATGAGCAGTTCTTC

clone_size: -
v_call: TRBV28
j_call: TRBJ2-1
d_call: -
cdr3_aa: CASRKDSYNEQFF
cdr3_nt: TGTGCCAGCAGGAAGGACAGCTACAATGAGCAGTTCTTC

clone_size: -
v_call: TRBV6-5
j_call: TRBJ2-5
d_call: -
cdr3_aa: CASSRSQETQYF
cdr3_nt: TGTGCCAGCAGCCGATCCCAAGAGACCCAGTACTTC

clone_size: few
v_call: TRBV7-9
j_call: TRBJ2-3
d_call: TRBD2
cdr3_aa: CASSALAYTDTQYF
cdr3_nt: TGTGCCAGCAGCGCACTAGCGTACACAGATACGCAGTATTTT

clone_size: few
v_call: TRBV4-2
j_call: TRBJ2-1
d_call: -
cdr3_aa: CASSQEPGVAYNEQFF
cdr3_nt: TGTGCCAGCAGCCAAGAGCCGGGAGTGGCATACAATGAGCAGTTCTTC

clone_size: -
v_call: TRBV19
j_call: TRBJ2-2
d_call: TRBD2
cdr3_aa: CASSGTSGSSGELFF
cdr3_nt: TGTGCCAGTAGTGGGACTAGCGGGAGCTCCGGGGAGCTGTTTTTT

clone_size: -
v_call: TRBV7-2
j_call: TRBJ2-5
d_call: TRBD2
cdr3_aa: CASSTGGLAGVQETQYF
cdr3_nt: TGTGCCAGCAGCACCGGGGGACTAGCGGGAGTACAAGAGACCCAGTACTTC

clone_size: -
v_call: TRBV23-1
j_call: TRBJ2-2
d_call: -
cdr3_aa: CASSRHTNANTGELFF
cdr3_nt: TGCGCCAGCAGCCGACACACTAACGCGAACACCGGGGAGCTGTTTTTT

clone_size: -
v_call: TRBV6-5
j_call: TRBJ1-2
d_call: -
cdr3_aa: CASSYYHGLGRGYTF
cdr3_nt: TGTGCCAGCAGTTACTATCATGGGCTCGGCCGTGGCTACACCTTC

clone_size: few
v_call: TRBV6-1
j_call: TRBJ1-5
d_call: -
cdr3_aa: CASSVSSVRHQPQHF
cdr3_nt: TGTGCCAGCAGTGTCTCGTCCGTGAGACATCAGCCCCAGCATTTT

clone_size: -
v_call: TRBV7-2
j_call: TRBJ1-1
d_call: -
cdr3_aa: CASSLAARGGNTEAFF
cdr3_nt: TGTGCCAGCAGCTTAGCGGCGAGGGGCGGGAACACTGAAGCTTTCTTT

clone_size: few
v_call: TRBV29-1
j_call: TRBJ1-6
d_call: TRBD1
cdr3_aa: CSVRTGEISSPLHF
cdr3_nt: TGCAGCGTTCGGACAGGGGAAATAAGTTCACCCCTCCACTTT

clone_size: many
v_call: TRBV5-4
j_call: TRBJ2-5
d_call: -
cdr3_aa: CASSPSSQETQYF
cdr3_nt: TGTGCCAGCAGCCCATCGTCTCAAGAGACCCAGTACTTC

clone_size: many
v_call: TRBV5-1
j_call: TRBJ1-2
d_call: -
cdr3_aa: CASSLMTGGGYTF
cdr3_nt: TGCGCCAGCAGTCTGATGACAGGAGGTGGCTACACCTTC

clone_size: few
v_call: TRBV11-2
j_call: TRBJ2-5
d_call: TRBD2
cdr3_aa: CASSLEREGDQYF
cdr3_nt: TGTGCCAGCAGCTTAGAACGGGAGGGCGACCAGTACTTC

clone_size: few
v_call: TRBV4-2
j_call: TRBJ2-1
d_call: -
cdr3_aa: CASSLPGTQAEEQFF
cdr3_nt: TGTGCCAGCAGCCTACCTGGGACCCAGGCAGAGGAGCAGTTCTTC

clone_size: -
v_call: TRBV11-2
j_call: TRBJ2-5
d_call: TRBD1
cdr3_aa: CASSLGTVNGETQYF
cdr3_nt: TGTGCCAGCAGCCTAGGGACAGTCAATGGAGAGACCCAGTACTTC

clone_size: few
v_call: TRBV15
j_call: TRBJ2-6
d_call: TRBD2
cdr3_aa: CATSRDSGGSGANVLTF
cdr3_nt: TGTGCCACCAGCAGAGATTCCGGGGGGTCTGGGGCCAACGTCCTGACTTTC

clone_size: few
v_call: TRBV7-9
j_call: TRBJ2-4
d_call: TRBD2
cdr3_aa: CASQGGSLKNIQYF
cdr3_nt: TGTGCCAGCCAGGGAGGGAGTCTCAAAAACATTCAGTACTTC